The present entry profiles one T cell receptor beta chain with its context. What antigen it recognizes has not been identified. Base qualities are not recorded, but no much larger clone differs from it by a single base. Naive and memory CD4+ T cells were separated from cryopreserved PBMCs through CD4 enrichment, which was followed by EasySep naive CD4+ T cell enrichment. PBMCs were isolated from leukapheresis product or whole blood by Ficoll-Paque PLUS gradient centrifugation. PBMCs were either used fresh in the expansion assay or cryopreserved at -140 degrees C. The QIAamp Micro DNA Kit was used to extract genomic DNA from the CD4+ T cells. V is trimmed back by 4 bases and J by 7 bases, and the junction contains 7 bases that no gene match accounts for. CDR1 and CDR2 were assigned from the germline V gene (reference sequence) as LGHDT and YNNKEL. The CDR3, from cysteine to phenylalanine, totals 15 residues. This entry keeps only the CDR3 DNA: 45 bases, framed from base 1.

This entry belongs to a study of CD4 T cells in relation to SARS-CoV-2 and coronaviruses (dated by TCRdb to the early 2020s). Broadly, across the study: Across all 12 patients in the convalescent cohort, the median age was nearly 40 years, with a range of 21 to 72 years. The approximately 12 convalescent patients included 8 males and 4 females; two subjects were Hispanic. For other donors in the study, expansion assays were sequenced with a different, Illumina-based TCR-beta assay. Patient-derived lymphoblastoid cell lines were used to map the HLA restriction of shared crossreactive spike epitopes. At the level of individual TCR clonotypes, the study measured memory CD4+ T cell crossreactivity between SARS-CoV-2 spike protein and common cold coronavirus spike proteins. Samples from three pre-COVID donors and the naive versus memory experiments were sequenced with the Adaptive Biotechnologies TCR-sequencing kit; other data were Illumina-based.

DNA from uncultured naive and memory CD4+ T cells underwent immunoSEQ TCR-beta sequencing at deep resolution. Under the source paper's analysis protocol: During preprocessing, nonproductive sequences were removed, as were CDR3s that did not start with C, did not end with F or W, or were shorter than 7 amino acids. Cultured and uncultured naive and memory CD4+ repertoires were searched for previously identified spike- and CEF-reactive CDR3s. After three terminal residues were trimmed from each end, CDR3 homology was quantified as pairwise Levenshtein distance using the stringdist R package. As stored in TCRdb, this immuneACCESS dataset retains in-frame rearrangements with V and J assigned. A fraction of the clones does not appear; measured against another copy, unresolved V genes explain less than half of the discrepancy, and the remainder lacks a known reason. V and J calls and clone size are those listed in that table; D and trimming were worked out from the DNA. This sample is represented by roughly 11,000 clones; around 87% of them were singletons. In total, the top ten clones hold over 2% of the sample.

Broad study findings and their caveats: Crossreactive clones showed significantly weaker SARS-CoV-2-driven expansion than monoreactive clones, consistent with antigenic imprinting. Because no donor provided both pre-pandemic and post-infection samples, tracing the source of pre-existing responses was limited. Because the crossreactivity analysis focused on spike protein, crossreactivity against other viral proteins was not assessed. Approximately 61% of donors had memory CD4+ clonotypes that crossrecognized SARS-CoV-2 and at least one common cold coronavirus spike. Sequencing of naive versus memory cells indicated that the assay detects memory recall responses, not primary responses primed during culture. Small numbers of patients and of tested TCRs limited the study.

The rearrangement joined TRBV3-1 (or the pseudogene TRBV3-2) to TRBJ1-4, with 9 junctional bases fitting TRBD1. The source of this sequence is an adult with COVID-19. Sequenced sample: naive CD4+ T cells from PBMCs. What the cell subset or site label conveys for this sample: naive CD4+ T cells isolated by negative enrichment. The DNA is as follows: TGTGCCAGCAGCCTTACAGGGGGCTTAGGTGAAAAACTGTTTTTT. This codes for CASSLTGGLGEKLFF.